Sequencing of this T cell receptor beta chain was carried out in a study of OX40 agonist ivuxolimab in advanced cancers. The CDR3 spans 15 residues. CDR1 is SGHNT and CDR2 is YENEEA in the germline V gene. Trimming removed 4 bases from V and 1 base from J; junction bases left unmatched: 5. Repertoires were generated with immunoSEQ multiplex PCR, while TCRdb's copy carries only in-frame clones and drops some. Among over 40,000 clones listed, about 90% were seen once. This receptor was identified in an adult with an advanced solid tumor such as melanoma, head and neck, liver or kidney cancer. The gene calls are TRBV11-3 and TRBJ2-3, with 7 nucleotides matching TRBD2. This specimen was CD4+ or CD8+ T cells sorted from blood, taken in a trial of the OX40 agonist ivuxolimab. CDR3 sequence: CASSSLAGGTDTQYF. The CDR3 region has the DNA TGTGCCAGCAGCTCCCTGGCGGGGGGCACAGATACGCAGTATTTT.